One sample yielded the 3 T cell receptor beta chains listed below, sequenced in a study of T cells in Graves' hyperthyroidism and ophthalmopathy. RNA transcripts provided the source from which TCR beta CDR3 regions were amplified. Using the HTBI primer set, a first-round RT-PCR was run on the TCR CDR3. Via MiXCR, TCRdb re-called the multiplex PCR reads, giving one row per CDR3 protein. The sample holds 350,000 or so distinct CDR3 sequences, approximately 18% seen once. Sequencing used blood. These receptors were taken from a woman in her twenties or thirties with Graves' hyperthyroidism that later progressed to Graves' ophthalmopathy.

This clonotype was counted at least ten times. The V and J genes are TRBV9 and TRBJ2-5; D remains ambiguous. Germline CDR1 SGDLS, CDR2 YYNGEE. The CDR3 spans 14 residues. Trimming left V 0 bases short and J 5 bases short, with 11 bases between. CDR3 nucleotides: TGTGCCAGCAGCGTAGTTTCAGTGAGCGAGACCCAGTACTTC. Its translation is CASSVVSVSETQYF.

This clonotype was detected ten times or more. J is TRBJ1-5 and V is TRBV10-3; D possibly corresponds to TRBD1 (5 bases). This CDR3 is built from 17 residues. Looked up from germline, CDR1 is ENHRY and CDR2 is SYGVKD. Between the trimmed V and J ends, which lost 2 bases and 3 bases, there was a span of 17 bases. CDR3 loop: CAISESFEGRYNQPQHF. CDR3 nucleotides: TGTGCCATCAGTGAGAGTTTTGAGGGACGGTACAATCAGCCCCAGCATTTT.

This clonotype has a count of ten or more. The chain is built from TRBV2 and TRBJ1-1; no clear D gene. V was shortened by 6 bases and J by 2 bases, with 10 bases between the two germline ends. The CDR3 is 13 amino acids. Germline V CDR1 and CDR2: SNHLY, FYNNEI. Here the CDR3 reads CASRRAGNTEAFF. In nucleotides, the CDR3 is TGTGCCAGCAGGCGGGCAGGCAACACTGAAGCTTTCTTT.